The 8 T cell receptor beta chains below all came from one sample that was sequenced in a study of blood T cell repertoires in COVID-19. The method was immunoSEQ multiplex PCR; TCRdb's version includes in-frame clones alone and lacks a portion of them. The table shows 250,000 to 350,000 clones, with roughly 90% occurring only once. Sequencing was carried out using peripheral blood. These receptors were obtained from a man aged 25-45 years with acute or convalescent COVID-19.

The chain carries TRBV28 and TRBJ1-2, with a tentative D call TRBD1 (6 bases). The germline gives CDR1 MDHEN, CDR2 SYDVKM. Trimming removed 6 bases from V and 5 bases from J, with 16 bases in between. The CDR3 loop spans 14 amino acids. DNA of the CDR3: TGTGCCAGCAGCTCACAGGGTGCAATGTATGGCTACACCTTC. This codes for CASSSQGAMYGYTF.

This chain joins TRBV4-1 and TRBJ2-7; 8 bases map to TRBD1. In germline, CDR1 is MGHRA, CDR2 YSYEKL. CDR3 size: 15 residues. J lost 5 bases, V lost 3 bases, and 9 bases had no gene match. CDR3 DNA: TGCGCCAGCAGCCACTTAACCGGACAGGGCCACGAGCAGTACTTC. It specifies CASSHLTGQGHEQYF.

The chain has TRBV5-5 and TRBJ1-6; no firm D call. V was clipped by 4 bases and J by 7 bases, with 15 bases between them. The CDR3 totals 15 residues. In germline, CDR1 is SGHKS, CDR2 YYEKEE (reference sequence). In DNA, the CDR3 is TGTGCCAGCAGCCGGATTTTGGGGAGCAATTCACCCCTCCACTTT. Its protein is CASSRILGSNSPLHF.

The J gene is TRBJ1-2, the V gene TRBV6-4, with TRBD1 matching 7 bases. Germline values: CDR1 MRHNA, CDR2 SNTAGT. V lost 6 bases, J lost 7 bases, and 8 bases stayed unmatched. The CDR3 runs to 13 residues. The CDR3 DNA reads TGTGCCAGCAGCGGTACAGGGGCGGGTGGCTACACCTTC. It codes for CASSGTGAGGYTF.

This chain links TRBV24-1 with TRBJ2-3, with 8 bases lining up with TRBD2. The CDR3 is made up of 16 amino acids. With 4 bases clipped from V and 4 bases from J, the junction kept 9 bases outside the gene matches. Germline CDR1 reads KGHDR; CDR2 reads SFDVKD. Written as DNA, the CDR3 is TGTGCCACCAGTGAGGTGGCAGCGGGAGTAGCAGATACGCAGTATTTT. Amino acids: CATSEVAAGVADTQYF.

The chain uses TRBV6-5 and TRBJ1-1; tentatively, D is TRBD1 (6 bases). Germline V gene lookup returns CDR1 MNHEY and CDR2 SVGAGI. The V and J ends lost 4 bases and 5 bases respectively, with 11 bases between them. The CDR3 contains 13 residues. The CDR3 DNA is TGTGCCAGCAGTTTGAACAGGGCGACTGAAGCTTTCTTT. Its protein product is CASSLNRATEAFF.

The chain recombines TRBV5-1 with TRBJ2-5; 10 bases are a match to TRBD1. Germline V gene data show CDR1 as SGHRS and CDR2 as YFSETQ. There are 17 residues in the CDR3. V lost 0 bases and J lost 2; bases outside the gene matches: 7. DNA for the CDR3: TGCGCCAGCAGCTTGGACCGAGGGACAGGGGAACAAGAGACCCAGTACTTC. Protein sequence: CASSLDRGTGEQETQYF.

This clone was seen once. CDR3 bases: TGTGCCAGCAGCTTAGATAGGACAGGCGGTAGACAGCCCCAGCATTTT. It is translated as CASSLDRTGGRQPQHF. V is TRBV7-9 and J is TRBJ1-5; TRBD1 matches at 7 bases. The CDR3 length is 16 residues. Looked up from germline, CDR1 is SEHNR and CDR2 is FQNEAQ (reference sequence). The trim removed 1 base at V and 7 bases at J, leaving 10 bases unmatched.